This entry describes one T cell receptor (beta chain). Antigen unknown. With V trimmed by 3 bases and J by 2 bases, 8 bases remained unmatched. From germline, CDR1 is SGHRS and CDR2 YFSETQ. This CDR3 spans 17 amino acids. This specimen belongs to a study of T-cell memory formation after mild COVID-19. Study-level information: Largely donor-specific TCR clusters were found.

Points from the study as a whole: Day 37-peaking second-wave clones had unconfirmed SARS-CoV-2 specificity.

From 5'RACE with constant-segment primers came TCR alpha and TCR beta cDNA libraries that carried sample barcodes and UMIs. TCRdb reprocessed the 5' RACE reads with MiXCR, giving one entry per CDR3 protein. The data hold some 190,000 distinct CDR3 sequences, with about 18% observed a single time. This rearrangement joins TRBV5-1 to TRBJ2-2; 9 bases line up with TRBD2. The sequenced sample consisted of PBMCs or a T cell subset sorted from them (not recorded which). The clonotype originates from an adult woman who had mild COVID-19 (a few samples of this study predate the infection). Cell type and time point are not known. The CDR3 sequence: CASSSGLASTNTGELFF. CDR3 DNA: TGCGCCAGCAGCTCGGGACTAGCAAGCACCAACACCGGGGAGCTGTTTTTT.